What follows are 10 T cell receptor beta chains derived from one specimen sequenced in a study of blood T cell repertoires in COVID-19. The protocol was immunoSEQ multiplex PCR, while the TCRdb copy is restricted to in-frame clones and leaves out a portion. The sample includes 80,000 to 100,000 clones, around 74% of them seen just once. Sequencing used peripheral blood. The receptors originated from a man in his 70s with COVID-19, enrolled during active disease.

The chain joins TRBV10-1 to TRBJ2-3, with D uncertain. The germline V gene encodes CDR1 WNHNN and CDR2 SYGVQD (reference sequence). V dropped 2 bases and J dropped 0 bases, with 15 bases sitting between them. This CDR3 has 17 residues. The CDR3 bases are TGCGCCAGCAGTGAGGCAGAAAAACCCTTTAGCACAGATACGCAGTATTTT. It yields the protein CASSEAEKPFSTDTQYF.

The chain employs TRBV10-3 and TRBJ1-5; D might be TRBD1 (5 bases). The V and J ends lost 10 bases and 3 bases respectively, with 13 bases between them. The CDR3 extends over 13 amino acids. In germline, CDR1 is ENHRY, CDR2 SYGVKD. This CDR3 reads CANGGTYNQPQHF. Written as DNA, the CDR3 is TGTGCCAACGGCGGGACCTACAATCAGCCCCAGCATTTT.

This clone was detected only once. This chain joins TRBV28 and TRBJ2-1; 7 bases map to TRBD2. Germline CDR1 reads MDHEN; CDR2 reads SYDVKM. The V segment lost 7 bases and the J segment 8 bases; nucleotides outside the gene matches: 8. This CDR3 is 13 amino acids long. For the CDR3, the DNA is TGTGCCAGCACCTTAGGGACTACGTATGAGCAGTTCTTC. Translated: CASTLGTTYEQFF.

V and J are TRBV4-1 and TRBJ2-3, with D possibly TRBD1 on 5 matching bases. Trimming left V 1 base short and J 5 bases short, with 28 bases between. This CDR3 spans 20 amino acids. Germline CDR1 and CDR2: MGHRA and YSYEKL. CDR3 loop: CASSQVLTGIYPRFRDTQYF. The DNA for the CDR3 is TGCGCCAGCAGCCAAGTTCTTACAGGCATATACCCTCGATTCAGAGATACGCAGTATTTT.

This clone was detected a few times. The CDR3 bases are TGTGCCAGCAGCGTCGACGGGACCTCCTGGGACTCCCGTGGTGGTTCACCCCTCCACTTT. This encodes CASSVDGTSWDSRGGSPLHF. This rearrangement joins TRBV9 to TRBJ1-6; TRBD1 is a possible D gene (5 bases). Per germline, CDR1 SGDLS and CDR2 YYNGEE. The CDR3 contains 20 residues. V was shortened by 2 bases and J by 9 bases, with 30 bases between the two germline ends.

The chain employs TRBV24-1 and TRBJ2-1, with D maybe TRBD2 (5 bases). The CDR3 loop spans 16 amino acids. Per germline, CDR1 KGHDR and CDR2 SFDVKD. The V and J ends lost 2 bases and 0 bases respectively, with 10 bases between them. The CDR3 DNA reads TGTGCCACCAGTGATTCCCAGACTACCTCCTACAATGAGCAGTTCTTC. Protein sequence: CATSDSQTTSYNEQFF.

The V call is TRBV6-5, the J call TRBJ1-2; TRBD1 might be the D (5 bases). The CDR3 has 14 residues. Trimming stripped 6 bases from V and 3 bases from J, with 14 bases between. Looked up from germline, CDR1 is MNHEY and CDR2 is SVGAGI. The CDR3 region has the DNA TGTGCCAGCAGCCCCAATGGGGGGGACTATGGCTACACCTTC. This encodes CASSPNGGDYGYTF.

J is TRBJ2-1 and V is TRBV28; possibly TRBD1 for D (7 bases). This CDR3 spans 15 amino acids. Germline loops: CDR1 MDHEN, CDR2 SYDVKM. V shed 5 bases and J shed 6 bases, with 17 bases lying between them. DNA for the CDR3: TGTGCCAGCAGTGACCGCCAGGGGGGTACCAATGAGCAGTTCTTC. Translation: CASSDRQGGTNEQFF.

The chain has TRBV3-1 (or the pseudogene TRBV3-2) and TRBJ2-7, with 8 bases lining up with TRBD2. V shed 2 bases, J shed 4 bases, and the junction held 4 bases outside the gene matches. Germline CDR1 and CDR2: LGHDT and YNNKEL (reference sequence). The CDR3 is made up of 14 amino acids. CDR3: CASSQLAGSYEQYF. The CDR3 DNA reads as TGTGCCAGCAGCCAACTAGCGGGTTCTTACGAGCAGTACTTC.

This clone is a singleton in its sample. This chain links TRBV7-2 with TRBJ2-3, with TRBD1 matching over 9 bases. J lost 1 base, V lost 6 bases, and 2 bases had no gene match. Germline V gene lookup returns CDR1 SGHTA and CDR2 FQGNSA. There are 14 residues in the CDR3. Here the CDR3 DNA reads TGTGCCAGCAGGACAGGGGGAGGCACAGATACGCAGTATTTT. It encodes CASRTGGGTDTQYF.